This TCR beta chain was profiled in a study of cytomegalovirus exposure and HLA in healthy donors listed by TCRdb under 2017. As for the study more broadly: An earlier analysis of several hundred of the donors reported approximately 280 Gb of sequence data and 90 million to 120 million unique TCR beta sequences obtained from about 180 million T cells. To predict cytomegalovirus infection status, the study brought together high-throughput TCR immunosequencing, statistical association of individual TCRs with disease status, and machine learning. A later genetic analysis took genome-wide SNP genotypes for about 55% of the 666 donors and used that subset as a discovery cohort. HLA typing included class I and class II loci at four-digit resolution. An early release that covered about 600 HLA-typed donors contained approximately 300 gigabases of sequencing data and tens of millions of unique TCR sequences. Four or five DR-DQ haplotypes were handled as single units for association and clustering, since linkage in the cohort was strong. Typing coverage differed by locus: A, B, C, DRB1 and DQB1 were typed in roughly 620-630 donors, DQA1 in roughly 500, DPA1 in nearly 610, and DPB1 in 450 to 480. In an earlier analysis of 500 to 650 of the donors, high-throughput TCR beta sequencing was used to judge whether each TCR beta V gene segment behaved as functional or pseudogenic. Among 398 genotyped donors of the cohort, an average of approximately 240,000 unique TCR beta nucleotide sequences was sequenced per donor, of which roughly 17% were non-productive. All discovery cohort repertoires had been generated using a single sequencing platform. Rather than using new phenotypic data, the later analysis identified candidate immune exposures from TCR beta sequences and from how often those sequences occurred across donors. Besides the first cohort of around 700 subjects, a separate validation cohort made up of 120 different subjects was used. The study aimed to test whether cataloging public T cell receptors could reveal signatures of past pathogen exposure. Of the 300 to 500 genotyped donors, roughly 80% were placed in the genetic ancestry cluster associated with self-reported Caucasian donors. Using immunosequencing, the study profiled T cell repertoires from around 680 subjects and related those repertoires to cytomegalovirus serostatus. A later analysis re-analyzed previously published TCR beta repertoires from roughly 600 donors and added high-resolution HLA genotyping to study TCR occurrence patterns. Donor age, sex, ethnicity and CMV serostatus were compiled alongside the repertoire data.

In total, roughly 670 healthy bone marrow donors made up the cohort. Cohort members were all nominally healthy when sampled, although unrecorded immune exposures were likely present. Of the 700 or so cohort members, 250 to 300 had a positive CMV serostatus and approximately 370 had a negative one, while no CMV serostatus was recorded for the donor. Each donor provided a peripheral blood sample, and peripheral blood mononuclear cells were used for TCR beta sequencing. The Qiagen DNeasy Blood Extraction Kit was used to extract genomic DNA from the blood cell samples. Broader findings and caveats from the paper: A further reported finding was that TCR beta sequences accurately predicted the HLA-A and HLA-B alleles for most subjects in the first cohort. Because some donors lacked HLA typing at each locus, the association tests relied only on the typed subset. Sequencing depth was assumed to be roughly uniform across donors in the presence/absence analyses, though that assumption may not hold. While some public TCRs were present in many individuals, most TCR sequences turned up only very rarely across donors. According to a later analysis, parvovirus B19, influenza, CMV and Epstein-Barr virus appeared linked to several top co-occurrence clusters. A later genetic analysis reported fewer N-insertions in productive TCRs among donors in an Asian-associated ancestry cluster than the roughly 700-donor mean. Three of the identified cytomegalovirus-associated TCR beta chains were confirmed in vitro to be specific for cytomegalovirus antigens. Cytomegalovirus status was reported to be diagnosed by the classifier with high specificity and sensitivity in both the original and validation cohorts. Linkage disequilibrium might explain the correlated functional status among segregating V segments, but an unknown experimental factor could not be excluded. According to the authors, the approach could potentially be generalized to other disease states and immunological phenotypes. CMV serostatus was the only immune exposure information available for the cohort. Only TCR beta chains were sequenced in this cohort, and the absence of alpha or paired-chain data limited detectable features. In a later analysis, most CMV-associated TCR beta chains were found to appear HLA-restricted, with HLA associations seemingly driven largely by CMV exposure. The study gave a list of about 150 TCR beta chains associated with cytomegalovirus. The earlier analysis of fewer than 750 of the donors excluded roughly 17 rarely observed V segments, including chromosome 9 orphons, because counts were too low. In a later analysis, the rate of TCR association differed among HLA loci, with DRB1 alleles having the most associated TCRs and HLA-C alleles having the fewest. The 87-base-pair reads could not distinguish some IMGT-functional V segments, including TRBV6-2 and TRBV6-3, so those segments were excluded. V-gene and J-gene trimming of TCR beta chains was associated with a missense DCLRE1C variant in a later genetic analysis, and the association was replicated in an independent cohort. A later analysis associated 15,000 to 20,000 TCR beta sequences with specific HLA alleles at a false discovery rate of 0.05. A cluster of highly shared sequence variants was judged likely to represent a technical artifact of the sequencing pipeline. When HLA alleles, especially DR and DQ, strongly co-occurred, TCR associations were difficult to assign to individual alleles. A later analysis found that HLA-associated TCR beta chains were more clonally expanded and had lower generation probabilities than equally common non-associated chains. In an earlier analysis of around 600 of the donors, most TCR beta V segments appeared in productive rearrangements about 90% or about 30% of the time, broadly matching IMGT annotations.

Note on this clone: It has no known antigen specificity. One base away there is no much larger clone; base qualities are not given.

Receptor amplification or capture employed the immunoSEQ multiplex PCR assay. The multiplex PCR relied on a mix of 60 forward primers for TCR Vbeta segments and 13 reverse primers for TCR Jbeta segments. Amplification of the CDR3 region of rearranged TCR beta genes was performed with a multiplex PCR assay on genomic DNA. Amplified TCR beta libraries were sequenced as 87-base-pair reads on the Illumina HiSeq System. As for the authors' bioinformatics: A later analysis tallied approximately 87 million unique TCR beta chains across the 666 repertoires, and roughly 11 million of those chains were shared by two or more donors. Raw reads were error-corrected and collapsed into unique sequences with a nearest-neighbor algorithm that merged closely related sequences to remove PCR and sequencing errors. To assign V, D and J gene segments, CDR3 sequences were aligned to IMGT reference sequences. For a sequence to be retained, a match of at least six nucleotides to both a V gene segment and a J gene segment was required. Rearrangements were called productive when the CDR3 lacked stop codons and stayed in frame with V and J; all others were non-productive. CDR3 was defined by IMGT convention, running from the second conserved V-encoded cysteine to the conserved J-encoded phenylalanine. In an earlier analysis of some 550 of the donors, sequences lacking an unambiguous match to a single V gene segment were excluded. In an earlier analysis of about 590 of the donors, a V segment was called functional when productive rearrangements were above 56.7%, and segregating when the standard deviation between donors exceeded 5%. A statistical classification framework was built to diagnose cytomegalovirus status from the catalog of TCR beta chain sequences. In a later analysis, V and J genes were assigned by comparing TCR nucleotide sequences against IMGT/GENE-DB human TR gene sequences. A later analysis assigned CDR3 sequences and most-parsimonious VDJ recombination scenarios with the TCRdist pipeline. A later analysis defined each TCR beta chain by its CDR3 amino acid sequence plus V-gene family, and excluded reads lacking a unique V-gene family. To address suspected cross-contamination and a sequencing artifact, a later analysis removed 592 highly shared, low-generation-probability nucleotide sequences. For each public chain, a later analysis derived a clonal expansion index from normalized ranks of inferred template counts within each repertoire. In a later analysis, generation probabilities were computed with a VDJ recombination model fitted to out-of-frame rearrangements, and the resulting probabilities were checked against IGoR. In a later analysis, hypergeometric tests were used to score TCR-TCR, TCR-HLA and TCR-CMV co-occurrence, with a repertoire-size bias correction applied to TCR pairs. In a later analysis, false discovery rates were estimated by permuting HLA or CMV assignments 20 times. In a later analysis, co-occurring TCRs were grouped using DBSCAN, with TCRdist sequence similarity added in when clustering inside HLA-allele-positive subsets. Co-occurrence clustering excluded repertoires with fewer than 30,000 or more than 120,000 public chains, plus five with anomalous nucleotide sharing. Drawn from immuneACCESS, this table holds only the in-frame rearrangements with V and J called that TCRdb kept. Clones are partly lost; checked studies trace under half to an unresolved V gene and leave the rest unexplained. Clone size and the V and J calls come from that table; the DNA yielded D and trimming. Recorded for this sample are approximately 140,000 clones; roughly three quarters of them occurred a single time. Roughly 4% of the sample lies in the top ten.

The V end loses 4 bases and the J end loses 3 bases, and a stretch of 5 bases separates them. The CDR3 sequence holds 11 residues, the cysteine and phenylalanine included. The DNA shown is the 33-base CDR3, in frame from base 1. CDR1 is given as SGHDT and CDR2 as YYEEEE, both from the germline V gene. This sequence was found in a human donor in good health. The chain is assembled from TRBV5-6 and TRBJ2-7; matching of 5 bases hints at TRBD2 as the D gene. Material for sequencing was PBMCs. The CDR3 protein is CASSGSYEQYF. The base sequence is TGTGCCAGCAGCGGGAGCTACGAGCAGTACTTC.